Each of the 7 T cell receptor beta chains below was sequenced from the same sample in a study of beta chain features in type 1 diabetes. The antigens for these receptors are not known. Reverse transcription of all isolated RNA meant that expressed TCRB transcripts were sequenced. Method: immunoSEQ multiplex PCR; TCRdb's copy keeps in-frame clones and lacks some. The sample has roughly 150,000 clones; 9% are singletons. Study-level results: Moderate yet significant TCRB CDR3 shortening was seen in Type 1 diabetes patients in all four CD4+ subsets.

Sequenced: central memory CD4+ T cells from blood. The receptors were gathered from a woman in her 30s with type 1 diabetes.

The chain combines TRBV7-3 with TRBJ2-3; no definite D call. The CDR3 extends over 14 amino acids. V lost 2 bases and J 0 bases, leaving 6 bases between the germline ends. Per germline, CDR1 SGHTA and CDR2 FQGTGA. The CDR3 sequence is CASSLWASTDTQYF. DNA for the CDR3: TGTGCCAGCAGCTTATGGGCTAGCACAGATACGCAGTATTTT.

This clone occurred a few times. The rearrangement uses TRBV5-1 and TRBJ2-3; the D gene is possibly TRBD1 (5 bases). Looked up from germline, CDR1 is SGHRS and CDR2 is YFSETQ. V lost 5 bases and J lost 3, with 19 bases in between. CDR3 length equals 16 residues. The CDR3 DNA is TGCGCCAGCAGACCCGAAGGGGTAGTTTTGACAGATACGCAGTATTTT. Translating gives CASRPEGVVLTDTQYF.

This chain uses TRBV5-1 with TRBJ2-5, with TRBD1 identical over 8 bases. CDR3 length: 15 residues. Germline trimming cut 2 bases from V and 5 bases from J; bases unmatched to any gene: 8. From germline, CDR1 is SGHRS and CDR2 YFSETQ. The CDR3 region is CASSFSGGDLETQYF. The DNA for the CDR3 is TGCGCCAGCAGCTTTTCAGGGGGCGATCTGGAGACCCAGTACTTC. The full variable domain, with the rest looked up from reference TRBV5-1 and TRBJ2-5, is KAGVTQTPRYLIKTRGQQVTLSCSPISGHRSVSWYQQTPGQGLQFLFEYFSETQRNKGNFPGRFSGRQFSNSRSEMNVSTLELGDSALYLCASSFSGGDLETQYFGPGTRLLVL.

This clone has just a few counts. The chain carries TRBV4-1 and TRBJ1-5; D possibly corresponds to TRBD1 (5 bases). The germline gives CDR1 MGHRA, CDR2 YSYEKL. V was trimmed by 4 bases and J by 6 bases, leaving 16 bases between them. The CDR3 is made up of 15 amino acids. CDR3 region: CASSLASGLGQPQHF. The CDR3 region has the DNA TGCGCCAGCAGCCTCGCATCAGGGCTTGGTCAGCCCCAGCATTTT.

As regards this clone: This specimen includes other DNA sequences encoding the same CDR3. The chain couples TRBV28 to TRBJ1-2; TRBD1 agrees at 10 bases. V shed 5 bases and J 4 bases; nucleotides not matched to a gene: 4. Germline V gives CDR1 MDHEN, CDR2 SYDVKM. The CDR3 loop spans 14 amino acids. The chain's CDR3 is CASSPGQGSYGYTF. Here the CDR3 DNA reads TGTGCCAGCAGTCCGGGACAGGGGAGCTATGGCTACACCTTC.

This chain links TRBV7-3 with TRBJ2-2; 10 bases align to TRBD1. The CDR3 runs to 15 residues. J was trimmed by 6 bases and V by 3 bases; bases with no gene match: 4. Germline V gene lookup returns CDR1 SGHTA and CDR2 FQGTGA. The CDR3 spells CASSFSGTGAGELFF. The CDR3 DNA sequence: TGTGCCAGCAGCTTTTCCGGGACAGGGGCCGGGGAGCTGTTTTTT.

The chain couples TRBV5-1 to TRBJ2-2; D is unclear. Germline V gene lookup returns CDR1 SGHRS and CDR2 YFSETQ. There are 14 residues in the CDR3. V gave up 5 bases and J gave up 4 bases, with 12 bases separating them. The CDR3 DNA follows: TGCGCCAGCAGAGCTCAAGGAGCCACCGGGGAGCTGTTTTTT. The encoded protein is CASRAQGATGELFF.